The rows below give T cell receptor beta chains drawn from one sample of a study of identical twins. TCRdb re-called the 5' RACE reads through MiXCR, storing one row per CDR3 protein. The data hold 450,000 to 600,000 distinct CDR3 sequences, with approximately 20% observed a single time. The same data also contributed to another study, on yellow fever vaccine responses in identical twins.

The sequenced sample consisted of CD4+ T cells sorted from blood. These receptors were collected from a young woman in good health. The CDR3 runs from the conserved cysteine through the conserved F or W. The order of the fields is CDR3 DNA, CDR3 protein, V gene, clone size, D gene, J gene. The D gene is left open where the match is weak. Clone size is not always given. Where it is, it says once, few, many or a class for expanded clones.

CDR3nt: TGCAGTGCTGACGCGACCGGGACTAGCGGGGGGGGGGTCTACAATGAGCAGTTCTTC; CDR3aa: CSADATGTSGGGVYNEQFF; v_gene: TRBV20-1; abundance: .; d_gene: TRBD2; j_gene: TRBJ2-1
CDR3nt: TGCGCCAGCAGCCACGGGACAGGGGCCAGCACAGATACGCAGTATTTT; CDR3aa: CASSHGTGASTDTQYF; v_gene: TRBV5-1; abundance: few; d_gene: TRBD1; j_gene: TRBJ2-3
CDR3nt: TGCAGTGCCCGACTAGCGGGAGCTCCCAATGAGCAGTTCTTC; CDR3aa: CSARLAGAPNEQFF; v_gene: TRBV20-1; abundance: .; d_gene: TRBD2; j_gene: TRBJ2-1
CDR3nt: TGCGCCAGCAGCCAGGCTGCTTTGGGACCCTCCTACAATGAGCAGTTCTTC; CDR3aa: CASSQAALGPSYNEQFF; v_gene: TRBV4-1; abundance: few; d_gene: .; j_gene: TRBJ2-1
CDR3nt: TGTGCCAGCAGCTTAGGGACCGGGACAGGGAGTCTGGGGGAGCTGTTTTTT; CDR3aa: CASSLGTGTGSLGELFF; v_gene: TRBV11-2; abundance: .; d_gene: TRBD1; j_gene: TRBJ2-2
CDR3nt: TGTGCCATCAGTGAGTCGGTGGGCGGGAGTCCGAGAGACTTCTTC; CDR3aa: CAISESVGGSPRDFF; v_gene: TRBV10-3; abundance: .; d_gene: TRBD2; j_gene: TRBJ2-1
CDR3nt: TGTGCCAGCAGTTTGGGGGTCCGGCTCGAGCAGTACTTC; CDR3aa: CASSLGVRLEQYF; v_gene: TRBV28; abundance: .; d_gene: .; j_gene: TRBJ2-7
CDR3nt: TGTGCCAGCAGCGAATCAGGGTCGCCCCAGCATTTT; CDR3aa: CASSESGSPQHF; v_gene: TRBV3-1; abundance: few; d_gene: .; j_gene: TRBJ1-5
CDR3nt: TGCAGCGCTGGGACAGGAGGGCAGCCCCAGCATTTT; CDR3aa: CSAGTGGQPQHF; v_gene: TRBV29-1; abundance: few; d_gene: TRBD1; j_gene: TRBJ1-5
CDR3nt: TGTGCCAGCAGCCTCTCACAGGGGAGCACTGAAGCTTTCTTT; CDR3aa: CASSLSQGSTEAFF; v_gene: TRBV6-2/TRBV6-3; abundance: .; d_gene: TRBD1; j_gene: TRBJ1-1
CDR3nt: TGCAGTGCTAAGCGGCAGGGTGGGCAAGAGACCCAGTACTTC; CDR3aa: CSAKRQGGQETQYF; v_gene: TRBV20-1; abundance: few; d_gene: .; j_gene: TRBJ2-5
CDR3nt: TGCGCCAGCAGCCAAGGACTAGCGGGATTCTACGAGCAGTACTTC; CDR3aa: CASSQGLAGFYEQYF; v_gene: TRBV4-1; abundance: few; d_gene: TRBD2; j_gene: TRBJ2-7
CDR3nt: TGTGCCAGCAGCAAGGGCCTACAGGGGTGGACCGGGGAGCTGTTTTTT; CDR3aa: CASSKGLQGWTGELFF; v_gene: TRBV6-2/TRBV6-3; abundance: few; d_gene: TRBD1; j_gene: TRBJ2-2
CDR3nt: TGCAGTGCTAGGACAGGGAACTACGAGCAGTACTTC; CDR3aa: CSARTGNYEQYF; v_gene: TRBV20-1; abundance: .; d_gene: TRBD1; j_gene: TRBJ2-7
CDR3nt: TGTGCCACCCTGAATCGGAGGAACACTGAAGCTTTCTTT; CDR3aa: CATLNRRNTEAFF; v_gene: TRBV6-1; abundance: .; d_gene: .; j_gene: TRBJ1-1
CDR3nt: TGCGCCAGCAGCCAAGATCGTATACTAGCGGGAGGGCCTGCCGGGGAGCTGTTTTTT; CDR3aa: CASSQDRILAGGPAGELFF; v_gene: TRBV4-1; abundance: few; d_gene: TRBD2; j_gene: TRBJ2-2
CDR3nt: TGTGCCAGCAGTTTGGGCTCCAATGAGCAGTTCTTC; CDR3aa: CASSLGSNEQFF; v_gene: TRBV27; abundance: many; d_gene: .; j_gene: TRBJ2-1
CDR3nt: TGTGCCAGCAGCCAGGGGACCTTCGAAAACAATCAGCCCCAGCATTTT; CDR3aa: CASSQGTFENNQPQHF; v_gene: TRBV3-1; abundance: .; d_gene: .; j_gene: TRBJ1-5
CDR3nt: TGCGCCAGCAGCTTGCAACAGATGAGCTCCTACAATGAGCAGTTCTTC; CDR3aa: CASSLQQMSSYNEQFF; v_gene: TRBV5-1; abundance: few; d_gene: .; j_gene: TRBJ2-1
CDR3nt: TGCAGCGCCAGTCCACTAGCGGGTGATGAGCAGTTCTTC; CDR3aa: CSASPLAGDEQFF; v_gene: TRBV29-1; abundance: many; d_gene: TRBD2; j_gene: TRBJ2-1
CDR3nt: TGCGCCAGCAGCTTTGACTCCCTCTCCTACAATGAGCAGTTCTTC; CDR3aa: CASSFDSLSYNEQFF; v_gene: TRBV5-1; abundance: .; d_gene: .; j_gene: TRBJ2-1
CDR3nt: TGTGCCAGCAGTTACTCGGGGCTAGGCCGTGCCGGGGAGCTGTTTTTT; CDR3aa: CASSYSGLGRAGELFF; v_gene: TRBV6-5; abundance: .; d_gene: .; j_gene: TRBJ2-2
CDR3nt: TGTGCCAGCAGATCAGGACTAGCGGGCCCAGGGTATACGCAGTATTTT; CDR3aa: CASRSGLAGPGYTQYF; v_gene: TRBV28; abundance: .; d_gene: TRBD2; j_gene: TRBJ2-3
CDR3nt: TGTGCCAGCAGTTACTCACCGACAGGGAAGACCCAGTACTTC; CDR3aa: CASSYSPTGKTQYF; v_gene: TRBV6-5; abundance: .; d_gene: TRBD1; j_gene: TRBJ2-5
CDR3nt: TGCAGTGCACTGATTCCCAATATCGGGAGCGATACGCAGTATTTT; CDR3aa: CSALIPNIGSDTQYF; v_gene: TRBV20-1; abundance: few; d_gene: .; j_gene: TRBJ2-3
CDR3nt: TGCAGTGCTAGCGGGACAGCCGAAACTGGAAACACCATATATTTT; CDR3aa: CSASGTAETGNTIYF; v_gene: TRBV20-1; abundance: .; d_gene: TRBD1; j_gene: TRBJ1-3
CDR3nt: TGTGCCGGGGGGACTGAAGCTTTCTTT; CDR3aa: CAGGTEAFF; v_gene: TRBV7-9; abundance: few; d_gene: .; j_gene: TRBJ1-1
CDR3nt: TGTGCCAGCTCACGGGTTGCGGCACGGGGAGCAGATACGCAGTATTTT; CDR3aa: CASSRVAARGADTQYF; v_gene: TRBV18; abundance: once; d_gene: .; j_gene: TRBJ2-3
CDR3nt: TGTGCCACCAGTGACAACGCGGCAGGGGCCGGGGAGCTGTTTTTT; CDR3aa: CATSDNAAGAGELFF; v_gene: TRBV24-1; abundance: .; d_gene: .; j_gene: TRBJ2-2
CDR3nt: TGTGCCAGCAGCTCACGACAGGGATGGACCTTC; CDR3aa: CASSSRQGWTF; v_gene: TRBV7-9; abundance: .; d_gene: TRBD1; j_gene: TRBJ1-2
CDR3nt: TGTGCCAGCAGCCGCCCGGGACAAGGAGAGACCCAGTACTTC; CDR3aa: CASSRPGQGETQYF; v_gene: TRBV14; abundance: few; d_gene: .; j_gene: TRBJ2-5
CDR3nt: TGTGCCAGCAGTCCAACCGGGACAGTCATCTACGAGCAGTACTTC; CDR3aa: CASSPTGTVIYEQYF; v_gene: TRBV6-2/TRBV6-3; abundance: .; d_gene: TRBD1; j_gene: TRBJ2-7
CDR3nt: TGCAGTGCTCAGGAGGGAGGGGTGGGTGGCGGTACGCAGTATTTT; CDR3aa: CSAQEGGVGGGTQYF; v_gene: TRBV20-1; abundance: few; d_gene: TRBD2; j_gene: TRBJ2-3
CDR3nt: TGCAGCGCCCCGGGCCCAGCAGGGGAGCTGTTTTTT; CDR3aa: CSAPGPAGELFF; v_gene: TRBV29-1; abundance: .; d_gene: .; j_gene: TRBJ2-2
CDR3nt: TGTGCCAGCAGCTTAATGCTAGATTCCTACGAGCAGTACTTC; CDR3aa: CASSLMLDSYEQYF; v_gene: TRBV7-8; abundance: .; d_gene: .; j_gene: TRBJ2-7
CDR3nt: TGTGCCAGCAGTGAAACCCGGGGCAATCAGCCCCAGCATTTT; CDR3aa: CASSETRGNQPQHF; v_gene: TRBV6-1; abundance: .; d_gene: .; j_gene: TRBJ1-5
CDR3nt: TGCGCCAGCAGCCCGGGGGACAGGTTTGAGCAGTTCTTC; CDR3aa: CASSPGDRFEQFF; v_gene: TRBV5-1; abundance: .; d_gene: TRBD1; j_gene: TRBJ2-1
CDR3nt: TGTGCCAGCAGCTTTCAGGGGAAAGAGACCCAGTACTTC; CDR3aa: CASSFQGKETQYF; v_gene: TRBV5-5; abundance: many; d_gene: .; j_gene: TRBJ2-5
CDR3nt: TGTGCCATCAGTGACCTAGGGGATACGCAGTATTTT; CDR3aa: CAISDLGDTQYF; v_gene: TRBV10-3; abundance: .; d_gene: .; j_gene: TRBJ2-3
CDR3nt: TGTGCCAGCAGTTCCCGTGAGCAGGGTAGGCCAGATACGCAGTATTTT; CDR3aa: CASSSREQGRPDTQYF; v_gene: TRBV12-3/TRBV12-4; abundance: .; d_gene: .; j_gene: TRBJ2-3
CDR3nt: TGCAGCGTTGAAGAGGTGGGGGGACTCCGCAATGAGCAGTTCTTC; CDR3aa: CSVEEVGGLRNEQFF; v_gene: TRBV29-1; abundance: few; d_gene: .; j_gene: TRBJ2-1
CDR3nt: TGCGCCAGCAGCTGGGGAACAGGGTTTCCGGCTGAAGCTTTCTTT; CDR3aa: CASSWGTGFPAEAFF; v_gene: TRBV5-1; abundance: few; d_gene: .; j_gene: TRBJ1-1
CDR3nt: TGTGCCACCAGCAGACTAATAGCGGGAGATCGTGAGCAGTTCTTC; CDR3aa: CATSRLIAGDREQFF; v_gene: TRBV15; abundance: .; d_gene: TRBD2; j_gene: TRBJ2-1
CDR3nt: TGTGCCAGCAGCCACTCGGGACTAGCGGAAAGAAGGTTCTTC; CDR3aa: CASSHSGLAERRFF; v_gene: TRBV3-1; abundance: .; d_gene: TRBD2; j_gene: TRBJ2-1
CDR3nt: TGTGCCAGCAGCCAACTGAGACTTAGAGAGACCCAGTACTTC; CDR3aa: CASSQLRLRETQYF; v_gene: TRBV3-1; abundance: .; d_gene: .; j_gene: TRBJ2-5
CDR3nt: TGCGCCAGCAGCCCGGACTTCTACAATGAGCAGTTCTTC; CDR3aa: CASSPDFYNEQFF; v_gene: TRBV5-1; abundance: few; d_gene: .; j_gene: TRBJ2-1
CDR3nt: TGTGCCATCAGTGAGTCTCGGCAGAACTACGAGCAGTACTTC; CDR3aa: CAISESRQNYEQYF; v_gene: TRBV10-3; abundance: few; d_gene: .; j_gene: TRBJ2-7
CDR3nt: TGTGCCACCAGTGACCCGAGGGCAGTGTCTAACTATGGCTACACCTTC; CDR3aa: CATSDPRAVSNYGYTF; v_gene: TRBV24-1; abundance: .; d_gene: .; j_gene: TRBJ1-2
CDR3nt: TGCGCCAGCAGCCAAGGTTGGACAGGCACGTTGGAGACCCAGTACTTC; CDR3aa: CASSQGWTGTLETQYF; v_gene: TRBV4-1; abundance: .; d_gene: TRBD1; j_gene: TRBJ2-5
CDR3nt: TGTGCCAAACTACTTTACACGACAGGGGCGGGATATAGCAATCAGCCCCAGCATTTT; CDR3aa: CAKLLYTTGAGYSNQPQHF; v_gene: TRBV10-3; abundance: .; d_gene: TRBD1; j_gene: TRBJ1-5
CDR3nt: TGTGCCAGCAGTTTACTCTCTGGCTACACCTTC; CDR3aa: CASSLLSGYTF; v_gene: TRBV12-3/TRBV12-4; abundance: few; d_gene: .; j_gene: TRBJ1-2
CDR3nt: TGTGCCATCAGTGGGGGACAGCAGAACACTGAAGCTTTCTTT; CDR3aa: CAISGGQQNTEAFF; v_gene: TRBV10-3; abundance: few; d_gene: TRBD1; j_gene: TRBJ1-1